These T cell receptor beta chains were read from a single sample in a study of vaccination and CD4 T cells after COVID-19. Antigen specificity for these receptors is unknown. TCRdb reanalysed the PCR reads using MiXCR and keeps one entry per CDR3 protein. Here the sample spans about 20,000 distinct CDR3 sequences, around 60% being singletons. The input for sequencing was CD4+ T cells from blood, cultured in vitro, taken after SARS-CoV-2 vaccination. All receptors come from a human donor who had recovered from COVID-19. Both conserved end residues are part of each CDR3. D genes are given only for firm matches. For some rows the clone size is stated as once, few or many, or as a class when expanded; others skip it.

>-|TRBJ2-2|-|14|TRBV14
CASSQIGRTGELFF
TGTGCCAGCAGCCAGATAGGGCGCACCGGGGAGCTGTTTTTT
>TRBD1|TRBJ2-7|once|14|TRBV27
CASSLGDRGYEQYF
TGTGCCAGCAGTTTAGGGGACAGGGGGTACGAGCAGTACTTC
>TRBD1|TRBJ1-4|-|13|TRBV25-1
CAMQGATNEKLFF
TGTGCCATGCAGGGGGCAACTAATGAAAAACTGTTTTTT
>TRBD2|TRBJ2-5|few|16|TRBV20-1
CSASSLAGGLQETQYF
TGCAGTGCTAGTTCGCTAGCGGGGGGGCTACAAGAGACCCAGTACTTC
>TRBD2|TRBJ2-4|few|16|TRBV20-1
CSARGGLAGKQNIQYF
TGCAGTGCTAGAGGGGGACTAGCGGGGAAGCAAAACATTCAGTACTTC
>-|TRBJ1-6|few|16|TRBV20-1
CSAVGTLRSYNSPLHF
TGCAGTGCTGTGGGGACTCTCCGCTCCTATAATTCACCCCTCCACTTT
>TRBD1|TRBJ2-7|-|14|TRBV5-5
CASSWDRGLNEQYF
TGTGCCAGCAGCTGGGACAGGGGGCTAAACGAGCAGTACTTC
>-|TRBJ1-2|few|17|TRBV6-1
CASSERVSGRSNYGYTF
TGTGCCAGCAGTGAAAGGGTTTCGGGTCGATCAAACTATGGCTACACCTTC
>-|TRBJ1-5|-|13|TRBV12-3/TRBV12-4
CASKTTGNQPQHF
TGTGCCAGCAAAACCACGGGCAATCAGCCCCAGCATTTT
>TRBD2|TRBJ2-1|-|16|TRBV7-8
CASSPGVREGYNEQFF
TGTGCCAGCAGCCCTGGGGTCCGGGAGGGCTACAATGAGCAGTTCTTC
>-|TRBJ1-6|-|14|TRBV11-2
CASTWGPDNSPLHF
TGTGCCAGCACTTGGGGGCCCGACAATTCACCCCTCCACTTT
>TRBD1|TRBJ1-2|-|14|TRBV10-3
CAINYGTGLEGYTF
TGTGCCATCAATTACGGGACAGGGTTAGAGGGCTACACCTTC
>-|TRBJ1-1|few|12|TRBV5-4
CASSLPSKEAFF
TGTGCCAGCAGTTTGCCAAGTAAGGAAGCTTTCTTT
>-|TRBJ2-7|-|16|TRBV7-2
CASSRNGVRSSYEQYF
TGTGCCAGCTCCCGGAACGGGGTTCGAAGCTCCTACGAGCAGTACTTC
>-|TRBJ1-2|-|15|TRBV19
CASSLDGAQMVGYTF
TGTGCCAGTAGCCTCGACGGGGCTCAAATGGTCGGCTACACCTTC
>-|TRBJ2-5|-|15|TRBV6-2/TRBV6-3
CASSPAGTRQETQYF
TGTGCCAGCAGTCCCGCCGGGACAAGACAAGAGACCCAGTACTTC
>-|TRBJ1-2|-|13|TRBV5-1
CASSLEVEDGYTF
TGCGCCAGCAGCTTGGAGGTGGAGGACGGCTACACCTTC
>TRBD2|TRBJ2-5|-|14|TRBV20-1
CSAPGLAGLETQYF
TGCAGTGCCCCCGGACTAGCGGGGTTGGAGACCCAGTACTTC
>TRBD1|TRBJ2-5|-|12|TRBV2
CASSGQGWTQYF
TGTGCCAGCAGTGGACAGGGATGGACCCAGTACTTC
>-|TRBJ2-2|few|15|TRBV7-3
CASSPGRANTGELFF
TGTGCCAGCAGCCCGGGACGTGCGAACACCGGGGAGCTGTTTTTT
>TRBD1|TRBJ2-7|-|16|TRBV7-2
CASSLASAGTGAEQYF
TGTGCCAGCAGCTTAGCCAGCGCCGGGACAGGGGCCGAGCAGTACTTC
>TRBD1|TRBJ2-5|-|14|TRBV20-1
CSALMRTGEETQYF
TGCAGTGCTTTAATGAGGACAGGGGAAGAGACCCAGTACTTC
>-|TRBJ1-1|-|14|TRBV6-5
CASRLRSQNTEAFF
TGTGCCAGCCGTTTGAGGTCACAAAACACTGAAGCTTTCTTT
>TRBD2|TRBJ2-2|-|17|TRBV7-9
CASSSYSGRRNTGELFF
TGTGCCAGCAGCTCCTATAGCGGGAGGAGAAACACCGGGGAGCTGTTTTTT
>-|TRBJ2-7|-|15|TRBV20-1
CSARGGTRGVYEQYF
TGCAGTGCTAGAGGGGGGACCCGAGGTGTCTACGAGCAGTACTTC
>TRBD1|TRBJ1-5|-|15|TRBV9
CASSAGDRENQPQHF
TGTGCCAGCAGCGCCGGGGACAGAGAAAATCAGCCCCAGCATTTT
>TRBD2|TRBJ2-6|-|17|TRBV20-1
CSAVVIAGNSGANVLTF
TGCAGTGCCGTCGTTATAGCGGGGAACTCTGGGGCCAACGTCCTGACTTTC
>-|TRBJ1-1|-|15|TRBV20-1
CSARRTNSRNTEAFF
TGCAGTGCTAGAAGGACAAACTCGAGGAACACTGAAGCTTTCTTT
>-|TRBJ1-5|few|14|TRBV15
CATSPRKGNQPQHF
TGTGCCACCAGCCCGCGCAAGGGCAATCAGCCCCAGCATTTT
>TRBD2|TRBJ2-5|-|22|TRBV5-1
CASSLMLAGVVGLNDTQETQYF
TGCGCCAGCAGCTTAATGTTAGCGGGAGTTGTGGGCCTAAATGATACCCAAGAGACCCAGTACTTC